This T cell receptor beta chain comes out of a study of T cell changes during pregnancy in multiple sclerosis. CDR1 SQVTM and CDR2 ANQGSEA come from the germline V gene. The CDR3 totals 11 residues. The V end lost 4 bases, the J end lost 8 bases, and 10 bases lay between the germline ends. Profiling relied on immunoSEQ multiplex PCR, and the TCRdb table lists in-frame clones only, not all of them. The table shows roughly 35,000 clones, with almost 95% occurring only once. The sequencing input was PBMCs (not recorded whether the cells were cultured). V and J are TRBV29-1 and TRBJ2-3; D tentatively fits TRBD1 or TRBD2 (6 bases each). This sequence was found in a female donor with multiple sclerosis, enrolled in a pregnancy study. The CDR3 coding sequence is TGCAGCGTTGGGGAGGACAGTACGCAGTATTTT. It yields the protein CSVGEDSTQYF.